This T cell receptor (beta chain) appears in the sequencing data of a study of OX40 agonist ivuxolimab in advanced cancers. Across the whole study: Mean age around 64 years, range about 20 to 79; 82.7% male.

This clone was observed a handful of times. Other DNA sequences within the sample encode an identical CDR3. The CDR3 spans 12 residues. Trimming removed 3 bases at V and 6 bases at J, with 3 bases between. The germline gives CDR1 MNHEY, CDR2 SVGAGI. Sequenced by immunoSEQ multiplex PCR; TCRdb stores in-frame clones only, minus some. The repertoire has around 70,000 clones, 84% of them found once; the top ten carry roughly 7.1%. This receptor was obtained from an adult with an advanced solid tumor such as melanoma, head and neck, liver or kidney cancer. Sequenced here: CD4+ or CD8+ T cells sorted from blood, sampled in a trial of the OX40 agonist ivuxolimab. The genes are TRBV6-5 and TRBJ1-6; D gene ambiguous. In DNA form, the CDR3 reads TGTGCCAGCAGTTATGGTAATTCACCCCTCCACTTT. Protein sequence: CASSYGNSPLHF.